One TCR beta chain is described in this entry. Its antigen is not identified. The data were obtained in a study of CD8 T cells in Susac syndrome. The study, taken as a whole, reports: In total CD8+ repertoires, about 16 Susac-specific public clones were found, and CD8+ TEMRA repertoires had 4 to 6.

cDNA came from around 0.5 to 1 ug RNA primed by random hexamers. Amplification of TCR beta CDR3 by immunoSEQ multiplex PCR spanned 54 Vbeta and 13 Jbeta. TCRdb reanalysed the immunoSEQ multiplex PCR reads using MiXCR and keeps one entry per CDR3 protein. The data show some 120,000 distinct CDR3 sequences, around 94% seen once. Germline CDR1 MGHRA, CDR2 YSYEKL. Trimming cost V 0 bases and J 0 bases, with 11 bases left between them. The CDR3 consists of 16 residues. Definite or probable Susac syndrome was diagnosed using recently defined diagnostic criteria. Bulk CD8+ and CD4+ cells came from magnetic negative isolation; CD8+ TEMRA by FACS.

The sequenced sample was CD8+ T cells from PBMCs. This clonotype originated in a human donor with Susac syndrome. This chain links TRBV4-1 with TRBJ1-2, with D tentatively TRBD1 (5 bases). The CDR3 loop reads CASSQEGVKSNYGYTF. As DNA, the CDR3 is TGCGCCAGCAGCCAAGAAGGGGTAAAGTCTAACTATGGCTACACCTTC.